The 18 T cell receptor beta chains reported below all come from one sample, sequenced in a study of T cells in Graves' hyperthyroidism and ophthalmopathy. Authors of the study amplified TCR beta CDR3 regions from RNA transcripts. Initially, a first-round RT-PCR of the TCR CDR3 employed the HTBI primer set. TCRdb ran MiXCR on the multiplex PCR reads and lists one entry per CDR3 protein. The sample lists some 350,000 distinct CDR3 sequences, around 25% occurring once. Material for sequencing was blood. The source of these receptors is a middle-aged man with Graves' hyperthyroidism.

A note on this clonotype: With a much larger clone just one base away, this may be a read error. The rearrangement uses TRBV18 and TRBJ2-1; 13 nucleotides match TRBD2. The CDR3 covers 16 residues. CDR1 and CDR2 from the germline V gene are KGHSH and LQKENI. The V gene end was trimmed by 4 bases and the J gene end by 11 bases; junction bases not matched to a gene: 11. The CDR3 DNA reads as TGTGCCAGCTCACGTGGACTAGCGGGAGTGAGTAATAAGCAGTTCTTC. Translating gives CASSRGLAGVSNKQFF.

The table lists this clonotype with many counts. The CDR3: CASSLPNRESNEKLFF. The CDR3 DNA is TGTGCCAGCAGTTTGCCGAACAGGGAGTCCAATGAAAAACTGTTTTTT. The chain carries TRBV27 and TRBJ1-4; D perhaps matches TRBD1 (6 bases). This CDR3 has 16 amino acids. Germline V gene lookup returns CDR1 MNHEY and CDR2 SMNVEV (reference sequence). Trimming took 3 bases from V and 5 from J, leaving 16 bases between them.

About this clonotype itself: A much larger clonotype is one base distant, so this may be a read error. As the CDR3 is not closed by the conserved phenylalanine or tryptophan, this likely results from a read error. V is TRBV24-1 and J is TRBJ1-1; D is uncertain. CDR1 KGHDR and CDR2 SFDVKD come from the germline V gene. The V and J ends lost 7 bases and 4 bases respectively, with 6 bases between them. The CDR3 totals 11 residues. Written as DNA, the CDR3 is TGTGCCACCAGCTCGTTCACTGAAGCTTTCCTT. Translation gives CATSSFTEAFL.

In this sample, this clonotype turned up many times. J is TRBJ1-1 and V is TRBV3-1; no firm D call. The length of the CDR3 is 15 residues. CDR1 is LGHDT and CDR2 is YNNKEL in the germline V gene (reference sequence). The ends were cut back, 0 bases at V and 1 base at J, with 9 bases in the middle. This CDR3 reads CASSQDPGRNTEAFF. The CDR3 nucleotides are TGTGCCAGCAGCCAAGATCCGGGGAGGAACACTGAAGCTTTCTTT. The entire variable domain, with the rest obtained from reference TRBV3-1 and TRBJ1-1, is as follows: DTAVSQTPKYLVTQMGNDKSIKCEQNLGHDTMYWYKQDSKKFLKIMFSYNNKELIINETVPNRFSPKSPDKAHLNLHINSLELGDSAVYFCASSQDPGRNTEAFFGQGTRLTVV.

The chain is built from TRBV15 and TRBJ1-6; unclear D gene. The V end lost 1 base, the J end lost 9 bases, and 7 bases lay between the germline ends. This CDR3 contains 13 residues. Looked up from germline, CDR1 is LNHNV and CDR2 is YYDKDF (reference sequence). The CDR3: CATSRGPGSPLHF. The CDR3 nucleotides are TGTGCCACCAGCAGAGGACCCGGTTCACCCCTCCACTTT.

This clonotype was seen a handful of times. V is TRBV5-1 and J is TRBJ1-1; unclear D gene. CDR1 SGHRS and CDR2 YFSETQ come from the germline V gene. V lost 0 bases, J lost 3 bases, and 6 bases lay in between. The CDR3 runs 13 residues. CDR3 sequence (DNA): TGCGCCAGCAGCTTGGAGATCTACACTGAAGCTTTCTTT. It translates to CASSLEIYTEAFF.

There are a few counts of this clonotype. The chain recombines TRBV10-2 with TRBJ2-3; no clear D. Deletions cut 3 bases from V and 0 bases from J, with 7 bases between. The length of the CDR3 is 14 residues. Germline CDR1 is WSHSY and CDR2 is SAAADI. In DNA form, the CDR3 reads TGCGCCAGCAGTGATCTGACAAGCACAGATACGCAGTATTTT. Translating gives CASSDLTSTDTQYF.

Concerning this clonotype itself: This may stem from a read error, because a much larger clone lies one nucleotide away. This rearrangement joins TRBV11-3 to TRBJ2-1, with D uncertain. Per germline, CDR1 SGHNT and CDR2 YENEEA. The CDR3 totals 14 residues. DNA for the CDR3: TGTACCAGCAGCTTAGAAGTGAGGACCGTTCAGCAGTTCTTC. This encodes CTSSLEVRTVQQFF.

The table lists this clonotype with a few counts. V usage is TRBV4-2 and J usage is TRBJ2-3; D perhaps matches TRBD2 (5 bases). The CDR3 runs to 15 residues. The V gene lost 1 base and the J gene lost 6 bases, with 14 bases spanning the gap. Per germline, CDR1 LGHNA and CDR2 YNFKEQ. The CDR3 loop reads CASSQGTLDPDTQYF. CDR3 DNA sequence: TGTGCCAGCAGCCAAGGGACTTTGGACCCCGATACGCAGTATTTT.

The rearrangement uses TRBV7-8 and TRBJ2-4; 7 bases align to TRBD1. The germline V gene has CDR1 SGHVS and CDR2 FQNEAQ. This CDR3 spans 14 amino acids. With V trimmed by 7 bases and J by 4 bases, 7 bases remained unmatched. The CDR3: CASTADREKNIQYF. The CDR3 coding sequence is TGTGCCAGCACCGCAGACAGGGAAAAAAACATTCAGTACTTC.

This clonotype was detected only a few times. The V and J genes are TRBV3-1 and TRBJ1-2; 7 nucleotides line up with TRBD1. Germline-derived CDR1 and CDR2 are LGHDT and YNNKEL (reference sequence). The CDR3 runs to 13 residues. The trim removed 1 base at V and 8 bases at J, leaving 4 bases unmatched. CDR3 in DNA: TGTGCCAGCAGCCAAGGACAGGGTAGAGGCTACACCTTC. It specifies CASSQGQGRGYTF. The full variable domain, its missing parts supplied by reference TRBV3-1 and TRBJ1-2, is DTAVSQTPKYLVTQMGNDKSIKCEQNLGHDTMYWYKQDSKKFLKIMFSYNNKELIINETVPNRFSPKSPDKAHLNLHINSLELGDSAVYFCASSQGQGRGYTFGSGTRLTVV.

This sequence joins TRBV10-3 and TRBJ1-6; D perhaps matches TRBD1 (6 bases). The germline gives CDR1 ENHRY, CDR2 SYGVKD. This CDR3 comprises 14 residues. Trimming took 2 bases from V and 5 from J, leaving 7 bases between them. The CDR3, as DNA: TGTGCCATCAGTGAGAACAGGGATAATTCACCCCTCCACTTT. Protein product: CAISENRDNSPLHF.

This clonotype has a handful of counts. The gene calls are TRBV4-1 and TRBJ2-3; unclear D gene. Germline V gene sequence: CDR1 MGHRA, CDR2 YSYEKL. The V end lost 0 bases, the J end lost 3 bases, and 10 bases lay between the germline ends. The CDR3 runs to 15 residues. The DNA for the CDR3 is TGCGCCAGCAGCCAAGAAATTCTGGGTACAGATACGCAGTATTTT. Its translation: CASSQEILGTDTQYF.

A few counts support this clonotype. The gene calls are TRBV6-1 and TRBJ1-5; 9 nucleotides align to TRBD1. The V and J ends lost 6 bases and 3 bases, in that order; junction bases with no gene match: 9. The length of the CDR3 is 16 residues. The germline V gene has CDR1 MNHNS and CDR2 SASEGT. The CDR3 protein is CASRQQGARNNQPQHF. The CDR3, as DNA: TGTGCCAGCAGGCAACAGGGGGCGAGGAACAATCAGCCCCAGCATTTT.

This clonotype was counted a single time. Since a much larger clone is just one base distant, this may be a read error. The rearrangement uses TRBV11-2 and TRBJ2-5; possible D gene TRBD1, 5 bases. The V gene's germline CDR1 is SGHAT and CDR2 FQNNGV. With 1 base removed from V and 4 bases from J, the gap between germline ends came to 10 bases. The CDR3 covers 14 residues. CDR3 in amino acids: CASSLGVGAETQYF. The CDR3 DNA follows: TGTGCCAGCAGCTTAGGGGTTGGGGCAGAGACCCAGTACTTC.

This clonotype was counted a few times. This chain connects TRBV7-3 to TRBJ2-1, with 11 positions matching TRBD2. The trim removed 3 bases at V and 8 bases at J, leaving 9 bases unmatched. CDR3 length: 16 residues. Germline V gene data show CDR1 as SGHTA and CDR2 as FQGTGA. The CDR3 DNA reads TGTGCCAGCAGCTTGGGACTAGCGGTGTCCGAGGATGAGCAGTTCTTC. Residues: CASSLGLAVSEDEQFF.

The rearrangement joins TRBV24-1 to TRBJ1-5; 7 positions match TRBD1. The CDR3 is made up of 16 amino acids. Per germline, CDR1 KGHDR and CDR2 SFDVKD. The V gene end was trimmed by 2 bases and the J gene end by 5 bases; junction bases not matched to a gene: 8. The CDR3 DNA follows: TGTGCCACCAGTGATTCGCAAGGGGGCCCGGATCAGCCCCAGCATTTT. It specifies CATSDSQGGPDQPQHF.

This clonotype was found a few times. The rearrangement joins TRBV11-2 to TRBJ2-1; D gene unclear. V lost 3 bases to trimming and J lost 9 bases, with 15 bases between them. Germline values: CDR1 SGHAT, CDR2 FQNNGV. The CDR3 length is 14 residues. The CDR3 DNA follows: TGTGCCAGCAGCTTGATTGGTCGTAGAGGTGAGCAGTTCTTC. Its protein is CASSLIGRRGEQFF.